These T cell receptor beta chains were read from a single sample in a study of blood T cell repertoires in COVID-19. Using immunoSEQ multiplex PCR, the repertoire was profiled, and TCRdb retains in-frame clones only, with some absent. The sample holds hundreds of thousands of clones, roughly nine tenths seen once. The specimen sequenced was peripheral blood. Source of these receptors: a young woman with COVID-19, enrolled during active disease. CDR3s include the opening cysteine and the closing phenylalanine or tryptophan. The order of the fields is J gene, D gene, V gene, clone size, CDR3 protein, CDR3 DNA. The D gene is left open where the match is weak. The size field is filled for only some rows; it gives once, few, many or a size class.

TRBJ1-6 | TRBD1 | TRBV4-1 | NA | CASSPEGTGRESLHF | TGCGCCAGCAGCCCGGAGGGGACAGGCCGGGAGTCCCTCCACTTT
TRBJ2-3 | NA | TRBV27 | NA | CASSLAGRGTDTQYF | TGTGCCAGCAGTTTGGCGGGACGGGGGACAGATACGCAGTATTTT
TRBJ2-1 | TRBD2 | TRBV10-3 | NA | CAIRGTSGRALAIRNEQFF | TGTGCCATCAGAGGGACTAGCGGGAGGGCCCTCGCCATCCGTAATGAGCAGTTCTTC
TRBJ1-2 | TRBD1 | TRBV25-1 | NA | CASRRTGLEGIYGYTF | TGTGCCAGCAGACGGACAGGGCTCGAGGGTATCTATGGCTACACCTTC
TRBJ2-1 | NA | TRBV27 | few | CASSLYNEQFF | TGTGCCAGCAGTCTCTACAATGAGCAGTTCTTC
TRBJ1-2 | NA | TRBV4-1 | NA | CASSQVLAGAGGYTF | TGCGCCAGCAGCCAAGTTTTGGCAGGAGCAGGGGGCTACACCTTC
TRBJ1-6 | NA | TRBV6-5 | NA | CASSYSGDSPLHF | TGTGCCAGCAGTTACTCAGGGGATTCACCCCTCCACTTT
TRBJ1-5 | NA | TRBV19 | NA | CASSMDGGYSNQPQHF | TGTGCCAGTAGTATGGACGGGGGTTATAGCAATCAGCCCCAGCATTTT
TRBJ2-1 | NA | TRBV12-5 | NA | CASGFDSHNEQFF | TGTGCTAGTGGTTTTGACTCTCACAATGAGCAGTTCTTC
TRBJ2-7 | TRBD1 | TRBV28 | NA | CASSLQQGAGEQYF | TGTGCCAGCAGTTTACAACAGGGGGCTGGGGAGCAGTACTTC
TRBJ2-6 | TRBD1 | TRBV6-6 | NA | CASSHRDRAPGANVLTF | TGTGCCAGCAGTCACCGGGACAGGGCTCCTGGGGCCAACGTCCTGACTTTC
TRBJ2-3 | NA | TRBV4-3 | NA | CASSQGLGGLADTQYF | TGCGCCAGCAGCCAAGGGTTGGGGGGGCTCGCAGATACGCAGTATTTT
TRBJ2-1 | NA | TRBV5-1 | NA | CASEYYNEQFF | TGCGCCAGCGAGTATTACAATGAGCAGTTCTTC
TRBJ2-3 | NA | TRBV9 | NA | CASSGTRGGGTDTQYF | TGTGCCAGCAGCGGGACAAGGGGCGGGGGCACAGATACGCAGTATTTT
TRBJ2-7 | NA | TRBV2 | NA | CASTEGDGPYEQYF | TGTGCCAGCACCGAGGGGGACGGACCCTACGAGCAGTACTTC
TRBJ1-1 | NA | TRBV6-5 | few | CASSYAGTANTEAFF | TGTGCCAGCAGTTACGCTGGAACAGCGAACACTGAAGCTTTCTTT
TRBJ1-2 | NA | TRBV12-3/TRBV12-4 | NA | CASSFAGNYGYTF | TGTGCCAGCAGTTTTGCAGGGAACTATGGCTACACCTTC
TRBJ1-1 | NA | TRBV18 | NA | CASSPLTGPGTEAFF | TGTGCCAGCTCACCCTTGACAGGCCCAGGGACTGAAGCTTTCTTT
TRBJ2-3 | NA | TRBV5-1 | once | CASNRAVGDTQYF | TGCGCCAGCAACAGGGCGGTGGGGGATACGCAGTATTTT
TRBJ1-4 | NA | TRBV15 | NA | CATSRDGGTGNEKLFF | TGTGCCACCAGCAGAGATGGTGGTACAGGGAATGAAAAACTGTTTTTT
TRBJ2-7 | TRBD1 | TRBV5-1 | NA | CASSTRDSSYEQYF | TGCGCCAGCAGCACCCGGGACAGCTCCTACGAGCAGTACTTC
TRBJ1-1 | NA | TRBV19 | NA | CASKVRVNTEAFF | TGTGCCAGTAAGGTCAGGGTGAACACTGAAGCTTTCTTT
TRBJ1-2 | TRBD1 | TRBV6-5 | NA | CASSYLRDRGNGYTF | TGTGCCAGCAGTTACCTAAGGGACAGGGGTAATGGCTACACCTTC
TRBJ1-1 | NA | TRBV27 | NA | CASSSPDRNTEAFF | TGTGCCAGCAGTTCCCCTGACAGGAACACTGAAGCTTTCTTT
TRBJ1-5 | TRBD1 | TRBV18 | NA | CASSTGESNQPQHF | TGTGCCAGCTCAACAGGGGAAAGCAATCAGCCCCAGCATTTT
TRBJ2-1 | NA | TRBV2 | NA | CASSGWGASSYNEQFF | TGTGCCAGCAGCGGTTGGGGAGCTAGCAGCTACAATGAGCAGTTCTTC
TRBJ2-3 | NA | TRBV29-1 | NA | CSVEDQFRPERTDTQYF | TGCAGCGTTGAAGATCAGTTTCGACCGGAGCGCACAGATACGCAGTATTTT
TRBJ1-1 | NA | TRBV7-2 | few | CASSSQANTEAFF | TGTGCCAGCAGCTCGCAGGCGAACACTGAAGCTTTCTTT
TRBJ1-4 | NA | TRBV28 | NA | CASSWTNEKLFF | TGTGCCAGCAGTTGGACAAATGAAAAACTGTTTTTT
TRBJ1-2 | TRBD1 | TRBV30 | NA | CAWSARGAGYGYTF | TGTGCCTGGAGTGCCAGGGGGGCGGGGTATGGCTACACCTTC
TRBJ2-7 | NA | TRBV6-5 | NA | CASSLRQVIPYEQYF | TGTGCCAGCAGTCTGAGACAGGTCATCCCCTACGAGCAGTACTTC
TRBJ1-6 | TRBD1 | TRBV4-1 | once | CASGQAVNNSPLHF | TGCGCCAGCGGACAGGCTGTTAATAATTCACCCCTCCACTTT
TRBJ1-2 | TRBD1 | TRBV5-6 | NA | CASRGTGANYGYTF | TGTGCCAGCAGAGGGACAGGGGCTAACTATGGCTACACCTTC
TRBJ2-5 | NA | TRBV5-8 | NA | CASSLVTGFQETQYF | TGTGCCAGCAGCTTGGTGACAGGTTTCCAAGAGACCCAGTACTTC
TRBJ1-5 | NA | TRBV6-5 | NA | CASSYSGREGQPQHF | TGTGCCAGCAGTTACTCAGGCAGGGAAGGTCAGCCCCAGCATTTT
TRBJ1-2 | NA | TRBV10-3 | NA | CAHIPSSKARLIYGYTF | TGTGCCCATATACCCAGTAGTAAGGCAAGACTAATCTATGGCTACACCTTC
TRBJ1-6 | NA | TRBV6-1 | NA | CASSETRNSPLHF | TGTGCCAGCAGTGAAACGAGGAATTCACCCCTCCACTTT
TRBJ2-7 | TRBD1 | TRBV2 | NA | CASSEAPGTGYEQYF | TGTGCCAGCAGTGAAGCGCCGGGGACAGGGTACGAGCAGTACTTC
TRBJ2-3 | TRBD2 | TRBV7-2 | NA | CASSPQRSSGPTDTQYF | TGTGCCAGCAGCCCCCAAAGGTCTAGCGGACCGACAGATACGCAGTATTTT
TRBJ2-1 | TRBD2 | TRBV7-2 | NA | CASSSPGLARSNEQFF | TGTGCCAGCAGCTCACCGGGACTAGCGCGAAGTAATGAGCAGTTCTTC
TRBJ2-5 | TRBD2 | TRBV7-8 | NA | CASSLIAGEGETQYF | TGTGCCAGCAGCCTAATAGCGGGGGAAGGGGAGACCCAGTACTTC
TRBJ2-3 | TRBD1 | TRBV6-5 | NA | CASSWGQGGVPGMYF | TGTGCCAGCAGCTGGGGACAGGGGGGCGTCCCTGGAATGTATTTT
TRBJ1-1 | NA | TRBV10-3 | few | CAISESRQLKTEAFF | TGTGCCATCAGTGAGTCGCGGCAGTTAAAAACTGAAGCTTTCTTT
TRBJ2-1 | NA | TRBV15 | NA | CATSRDPATTPGNEQFF | TGTGCCACCAGCAGAGATCCGGCCACTACACCGGGCAATGAGCAGTTCTTC
TRBJ1-2 | NA | TRBV7-2 | NA | CASSLGSTGRWGGYTF | TGTGCCAGCAGCCTAGGGTCTACAGGGCGGTGGGGTGGCTACACCTTC
TRBJ1-5 | NA | TRBV24-1 | NA | CATSQPTGQNYSNQPQHF | TGTGCCACCAGTCAACCGACAGGCCAGAATTATAGCAATCAGCCCCAGCATTTT
TRBJ2-5 | TRBD1 | TRBV7-9 | NA | CASSKNLDRVETQYF | TGTGCCAGCAGCAAGAACCTAGACAGGGTAGAGACCCAGTACTTC
TRBJ2-7 | TRBD1 | TRBV6-6 | few | CASSYPDRGLSYEQYF | TGTGCCAGCAGTTACCCCGACAGGGGTCTCTCCTACGAGCAGTACTTC
TRBJ1-1 | NA | TRBV7-8 | NA | CASSYREDTEAFF | TGTGCCAGCAGCTACCGCGAGGACACTGAAGCTTTCTTT
TRBJ1-4 | NA | TRBV10-1 | NA | CASSEQGTRKLFF | TGCGCCAGCAGTGAGCAAGGGACACGAAAACTGTTTTTT
TRBJ2-5 | TRBD2 | TRBV7-6 | NA | CASSFQDWAGGLETQYF | TGTGCCAGCAGCTTCCAGGACTGGGCGGGGGGGCTGGAGACCCAGTACTTC
TRBJ1-2 | TRBD1 | TRBV10-1 | NA | CASSSRQGNIYGYTF | TGCGCCAGCAGCTCCCGACAGGGCAATATCTATGGCTACACCTTC
TRBJ2-2 | TRBD2 | TRBV10-1 | NA | CASSNLTSGLYTGELFF | TGCGCCAGCAGTAATTTGACTAGCGGGCTGTACACCGGGGAGCTGTTTTTT
TRBJ1-5 | TRBD1 | TRBV28 | NA | CASSQGDSNQPQHF | TGTGCCAGCTCCCAGGGGGATAGCAATCAGCCCCAGCATTTT
TRBJ2-5 | NA | TRBV9 | NA | CASSALGGFGETQYF | TGTGCCAGCAGCGCCCTAGGAGGGTTCGGGGAGACCCAGTACTTC